These 3 T cell receptor beta chains originate from one sample sequenced in a study of cytomegalovirus exposure and HLA in healthy donors. 13 Jbeta primers and 60 Vbeta primers were used for the PCR. This table comes from immunoSEQ multiplex PCR, and its TCRdb copy is limited to in-frame clones, with some not included. Listed are approximately 150,000 clones; roughly 1.4% falls within the top ten. The sample consisted of PBMCs. The receptor set was obtained from a woman in her thirties or forties in good health and CMV-seronegative.

The rearrangement joins TRBV27 to TRBJ1-1, with 9 bases fitting TRBD1. Germline V CDR1 and CDR2: MNHEY, SMNVEV (reference sequence). This CDR3 comprises 13 residues. J lost 5 bases, V lost 7 bases, and 5 bases had no gene match. The DNA of the CDR3 is TGTGCCAGCATGGGGACAGGGAGGACTGAAGCTTTCTTT. Its translation is CASMGTGRTEAFF.

The rearrangement links TRBV29-1 to TRBJ1-2, with D maybe TRBD1 (5 bases). Germline lookup yields CDR1 SQVTM and CDR2 ANQGSEA. V shed 3 bases and J shed 7 bases, with 15 bases lying between them. The CDR3 runs to 13 residues. The CDR3 region is CSVDPSGGSGYTF. The CDR3 DNA reads as TGCAGCGTTGACCCCTCGGGGGGGTCTGGCTACACCTTC.

The genes are TRBV6-4 and TRBJ2-3; 7 bases fit TRBD2. The J segment lost 2 bases and the V segment lost 0 bases, leaving 2 bases of the junction unmatched. This CDR3 is built from 15 residues. Germline lookup yields CDR1 MRHNA and CDR2 SNTAGT. The CDR3 DNA sequence: TGTGCCAGCAGTGACTCAGCGGGGTCCACAGATACGCAGTATTTT. It translates to CASSDSAGSTDTQYF.